One and the same sample provided the 4 T cell receptor beta chains below, sequenced in a study of lymphopenia after photon versus proton radiotherapy. Profiling relied on immunoSEQ multiplex PCR, and the TCRdb table lists in-frame clones only, not all of them. This sample carries 45,000 to 65,000 clones, around 82% of them seen once, and the ten largest clones take roughly 29%. Specimen: peripheral blood, collected from a patient treated with photon-based radiotherapy. These receptors all come from a man aged 50-59 years with gastric cancer.

The chain combines TRBV6-5 with TRBJ1-1; the match to TRBD1 covers 11 bases. CDR3 size: 15 residues. CDR1 MNHEY and CDR2 SVGAGI come from the germline V gene. The J segment lost 8 bases and the V segment lost 2 bases, leaving 7 bases of the junction unmatched. Here the CDR3 reads CASSYGQGALGEAFF. The CDR3 DNA reads as TGTGCCAGCAGTTACGGACAGGGGGCCCTTGGAGAAGCTTTCTTT.

The gene calls are TRBV4-1 and TRBJ2-7, with D maybe TRBD2 (6 bases). Looked up from germline, CDR1 is MGHRA and CDR2 is YSYEKL. The V and J ends lost 0 bases and 6 bases respectively, with 9 bases between them. The CDR3 totals 13 residues. DNA of the CDR3: TGCGCCAGCAGCCAAGAGAGGGGAGGCGAGCAGTACTTC. Its protein product is CASSQERGGEQYF.

The CDR3 protein is CASSQGAGNTEAFF. The CDR3 DNA sequence: TGTGCCAGCTCACAGGGGGCCGGAAACACTGAAGCTTTCTTT. The V and J genes are TRBV28 and TRBJ1-1, with 9 nucleotides matching TRBD1. Germline assignment: CDR1 MDHEN and CDR2 SYDVKM. J was trimmed by 2 bases and V by 8 bases; bases with no gene match: 6. The CDR3 is made up of 14 amino acids.

This chain joins TRBV7-6 and TRBJ2-2; 9 bases map to TRBD2. The J segment lost 6 bases and the V segment lost 5 bases, leaving 10 bases of the junction unmatched. The germline V gene has CDR1 SGHVS and CDR2 FNYEAQ. The CDR3 totals 16 residues. The CDR3 reads CASSRETSGGPGELFF. The DNA for the CDR3 is TGTGCCAGCAGCCGAGAGACTAGCGGCGGACCCGGGGAGCTGTTTTTT.